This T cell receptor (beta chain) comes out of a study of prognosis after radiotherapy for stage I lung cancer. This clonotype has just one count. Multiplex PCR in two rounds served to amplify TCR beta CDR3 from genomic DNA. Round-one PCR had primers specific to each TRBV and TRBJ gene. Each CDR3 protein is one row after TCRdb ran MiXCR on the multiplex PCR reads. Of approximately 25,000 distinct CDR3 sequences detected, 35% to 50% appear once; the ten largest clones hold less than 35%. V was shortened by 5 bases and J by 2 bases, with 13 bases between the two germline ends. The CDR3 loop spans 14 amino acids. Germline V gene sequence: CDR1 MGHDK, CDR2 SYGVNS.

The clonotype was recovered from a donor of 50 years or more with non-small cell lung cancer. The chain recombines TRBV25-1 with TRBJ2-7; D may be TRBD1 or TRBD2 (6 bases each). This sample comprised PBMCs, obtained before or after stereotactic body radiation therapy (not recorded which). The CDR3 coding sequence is TGTGCCAGCAGTAGAGGGGGGTCCGCCTACGAGCAGTACTTC. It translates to CASSRGGSAYEQYF.